Given below is one T cell receptor beta chain in context. Its antigen is not known. This specimen belongs to a study of identifying expanded T cells in peripheral blood. Some clones are missing from TCRdb's copy, which holds only in-frame ones; the method was immunoSEQ multiplex PCR. The sample records about 97,000 clones, roughly 89% being singletons. No infections or other immune events were documented during collection. Germline V lookup: CDR1 SGHRS, CDR2 YFSETQ. The CDR3 spans 14 residues. V shed 3 bases and J shed 5 bases, with 15 bases lying between them. Study observations and caveats: Across healthy donors, higher total template counts meant significantly greater approximately two-week count variance. About 1.3 clones differed between technical replicates, versus around 15 and 19 over time.

Sequenced material: blood. The TCR sequence derives from a person aged 18 to 75 in good health. The V call is TRBV5-1, the J call TRBJ2-7; D remains ambiguous. The CDR3 loop reads CASSSRSVTHEQYF. For the CDR3, the DNA is TGCGCCAGCAGCTCTCGATCGGTGACACACGAGCAGTACTTC.